This T cell receptor (beta chain) originates from a study of blood T cells in healthy people across ages. Study results and limitations: The percentage of naive T cells correlated strongly with TCR beta diversity. Age brought a roughly linear fall in TCR beta diversity measured per million T cells.

Regarding this clonotype: Its antigen is undetermined.

A J-beta primer mix and a sample-barcoded 5' primer were used in a second PCR of about 6 to 12 cycles. TCRdb recomputed calls from the 5' RACE reads with MiXCR, one row per CDR3 protein. The repertoire holds roughly 700,000 distinct CDR3 sequences, approximately 50% seen once, with 25% to 35% in the top ten. Germline V gives CDR1 SEHNR, CDR2 FQNEAQ (reference sequence). The CDR3 is 14 amino acids. Trimming cost V 3 bases and J 2 bases, with 10 bases left between them. The TCR originated in a woman in her sixties or seventies in good health. The chain uses TRBV7-9 and TRBJ2-5; D is uncertain. The sequenced material came from blood. Here the CDR3 DNA reads TGTGCCAGCAGCTTCCCTCTTCTGCAAGAGACCCAGTACTTC. Residues: CASSFPLLQETQYF.